This TCR beta chain was documented in a study of blood T cell repertoires in COVID-19 (TCRdb year 2020). Looking at the study overall: Samples from collaborators originated in the United States, Italy and Spain and spanned both the acute and convalescent phases of COVID-19. The prospective study material was composed of cDNA or gDNA derived from T cells, B-cell-depleted T cells, or PBMCs. The dataset comprised deeply sampled blood TCRbeta repertoires from subjects exposed to, actively infected with, or recovered from COVID-19. The repertoires were released in a freely available public database meant as a resource for research on the immune response to SARS-CoV-2. The samples were drawn from the first 160 participants of the ongoing ImmuneRACE study and from some 1,300 subjects provided by 6 global collaborators. Nearly every sample came with metadata listing a de-identified subject ID, COVID-19 status, age in years and sex. HLA class I and class II types, where available, came from metadata supplied by the sample provider rather than from assay-based typing.

For this clone: Its cognate antigen has yet to be identified. Base qualities are not recorded, but no much larger clone differs from it by a single base.

The immunoSEQ Assay, a bias-controlled multiplex PCR, was used to amplify TCRbeta CDR3 regions from genomic DNA. As for how the authors treated the data: The number of nucleated cells in each sample was estimated from the amplification of reference gene primers within the assay. To quantify the absolute abundance of each unique TCRbeta CDR3 rearrangement, sequence reads were collapsed and filtered. For each sample, productive Simpson clonality was calculated as the square root of Simpson's diversity index across productive rearrangements. The clones in this table, taken by TCRdb from immuneACCESS, are in-frame only. Not every clone is retained; where verified, under half of the shortfall comes from an unresolved V gene, and the cause of the rest is unknown. The D gene and trimming were derived from the DNA, and the V and J assignments and clone size from that table. The sample table holds about 86,000 clones, of which 80% to 90% were seen once. The ten biggest clones cover approximately 1% of the sample.

Broad study findings and their caveats: The quantity of clinical and demographic metadata differed by source and by participant and was supplied without curation.

Taken from cysteine to phenylalanine, the CDR3 has 14 residues. The only DNA kept is the CDR3, 42 bases in frame from the first base. The germline V gene yields MNHEY for CDR1 and SVGAGI for CDR2. V sheds 7 bases and J sheds 1 base, leaving 8 bases between their ends. Whole blood was collected in K2EDTA tubes by collaborating institutions according to the institutions' own protocols. Collaborator samples were shipped for TCRbeta analysis as frozen whole blood, isolated PBMCs, or DNA extracted from either sample type. The V and J genes are TRBV6-5 and TRBJ2-6; the D gene is not confidently resolved. The receptor was derived from a human donor in a cohort sampled during active COVID-19. The sequenced sample consisted of peripheral blood. CDR3 reads: CASTSGSGANVLTF. At the DNA level, the sequence is TGTGCCAGCACCTCGGGTTCTGGGGCCAACGTCCTGACTTTC.